This T cell receptor (beta chain) is drawn from a study of cytomegalovirus exposure and HLA in healthy donors. Study outcomes and limitations: Accurate prediction of HLA-A and HLA-B alleles (for most subjects) was reportedly achieved from TCR beta sequences. A few chains tied to CMV proved CMV antigen-specific in vitro. One variant, a missense change in DCLRE1C, was linked in a later analysis to TCR beta V- and J-gene trimming.

This CDR3 is built from 16 residues. V gave up 3 bases and J gave up 0 bases, with 12 bases separating them. The germline CDR1 and CDR2 sequences are LNHDA and SQIVND (reference sequence). The PCR was carried out with 60 Vbeta primers and 13 Jbeta primers. The data were produced by immunoSEQ multiplex PCR, yet TCRdb's version contains in-frame clones alone and is incomplete. This table has more than 100,000 clones, over 60% appearing once. A remark on this clone: Its antigen is undetermined.

This clonotype originated in a woman aged 40-49 years in good health and CMV-seropositive. The chain combines TRBV19 with TRBJ1-3, with D possibly matching TRBD1 (6 bases). Specimen: PBMCs. The CDR3 nucleotides are TGTGCCAGTAGTATGGGGGCGGGAGCCTCTGGAAACACCATATATTTT. It is translated as CASSMGAGASGNTIYF.